The 32 T cell receptor beta chains below all came from one sample that was sequenced in a study of T cell repertoires in ileal Crohn's disease. Regarding time point: neoterminal ileum biopsy at postoperative endoscopy, about 6 months after surgery. Libraries were prepared by immunoSEQ multiplex PCR; TCRdb keeps only in-frame clonotypes and omits some of them. Of approximately 13,000 clones in the sample, around 80% are singletons; the top ten hold 4.5% to 5.5%. The sequenced material came from ileal tissue. All receptors come from an adult with Crohn's disease.

The chain employs TRBV21-1 and TRBJ1-5. TRBV21-1 is described as a pseudogene. This CDR3 is 17 amino acids long. The CDR3 nucleotides read TGTGCCAGCAGCAAAGGGGACCGCCGGGGGAGCAATCAGCCCCAGCATTTT. Translated: CASSKGDRRGSNQPQHF.

J is TRBJ1-5 and V is TRBV19; 8 bases align to TRBD1. The CDR3 covers 17 residues. Losses at the gene ends were 2 bases for V and 0 bases for J; bases not matched to a gene: 6. Germline CDR1 and CDR2: LNHDA and SQIVND (reference sequence). CDR3 sequence (DNA): TGTGCCAGTAGTATACGGTCAGGGGGCGATAGCAATCAGCCCCAGCATTTT. It yields the protein CASSIRSGGDSNQPQHF.

With regard to this clone: The same CDR3 is also encoded by other DNA sequences in this sample. The J gene is TRBJ2-7, the V gene TRBV10-1, with 13 bases aligning to TRBD2. This CDR3 region has 15 residues. The V gene end was trimmed by 2 bases and the J gene end by 3 bases; junction bases not matched to a gene: 1. The V gene's germline CDR1 is WNHNN and CDR2 SYGVQD (reference sequence). CDR3: CASSEGLAGVYEQYF. In nucleotides, the CDR3 is TGCGCCAGCAGTGAGGGACTAGCGGGAGTCTACGAGCAGTACTTC.

The chain combines TRBV5-1 with TRBJ2-5, with 7 bases matching TRBD1. The CDR3 is 15 amino acids. Per the germline V gene, CDR1 is SGHRS and CDR2 is YFSETQ. Trimming removed 0 bases from V and 5 bases from J; junction bases left unmatched: 7. The CDR3 DNA reads TGCGCCAGCAGCTTGGCCGGGACAGTGGTCGAGACCCAGTACTTC. Its translation is CASSLAGTVVETQYF. Combining the CDR3 with reference TRBV5-1 and TRBJ2-5 gives the whole variable domain KAGVTQTPRYLIKTRGQQVTLSCSPISGHRSVSWYQQTPGQGLQFLFEYFSETQRNKGNFPGRFSGRQFSNSRSEMNVSTLELGDSALYLCASSLAGTVVETQYFGPGTRLLVL.

The chain has TRBV7-9 and TRBJ2-1, with 11 bases matching TRBD2. V lost 1 base to trimming and J lost 4 bases; unmatched junction nucleotides: 6. Germline CDR1 and CDR2: SEHNR and FQNEAQ (reference sequence). The CDR3 is made up of 17 amino acids. The chain's CDR3 is CASSLGLAGGIYNEQFF. The CDR3 DNA follows: TGTGCCAGCAGCTTAGGCCTAGCGGGGGGAATTTACAATGAGCAGTTCTTC.

This rearrangement joins TRBV5-1 to TRBJ2-3; TRBD2 aligns across 8 bases. The J segment lost 4 bases and the V segment lost 0 bases, leaving 7 bases of the junction unmatched. CDR3 size: 16 residues. Germline lookup yields CDR1 SGHRS and CDR2 YFSETQ. The CDR3 reads CASSLGTGGPPDTQYF. The CDR3 nucleotides read TGCGCCAGCAGCTTGGGAACGGGAGGGCCTCCAGATACGCAGTATTTT. Filled out from reference TRBV5-1 and TRBJ2-3, the complete variable domain reads KAGVTQTPRYLIKTRGQQVTLSCSPISGHRSVSWYQQTPGQGLQFLFEYFSETQRNKGNFPGRFSGRQFSNSRSEMNVSTLELGDSALYLCASSLGTGGPPDTQYFGPGTRLTVL.

This clone appeared once. The rearrangement joins TRBV19 to TRBJ2-7, with TRBD2 as a possible D gene (5 bases). CDR3 size: 12 residues. V lost 4 bases and J lost 6, with 10 bases in between. Germline CDR1 and CDR2: LNHDA and SQIVND (reference sequence). The CDR3 region has the DNA TGTGCCAGTAGTAGGGAAGGAGGCGAGCAGTACTTC. This encodes CASSREGGEQYF.

J is TRBJ1-2 and V is TRBV13; 7 positions match TRBD1. The germline gives CDR1 PRHDT, CDR2 FYEKMQ (reference sequence). The CDR3 is 16 residues long. V trimming: 4 bases; J trimming: 1 base; junction bases outside the gene matches: 9. This chain's CDR3 is CASSSEDRAINYGYTF. The CDR3 DNA reads TGTGCCAGCAGCTCGGAAGACAGGGCCATTAACTATGGCTACACCTTC.

For this clone: One end of the junction is discordant with germline, which a read error may explain. The rearrangement joins TRBV7-8 to TRBJ2-3, with 11 bases that match TRBD2. The length of the CDR3 is 16 residues. Germline V gene data show CDR1 as SGHVS and CDR2 as FQNEAQ. CDR3 in DNA: TGTGCCAGCAGCGTAGCCCCTAGCGGGAGGCGGGATACGCAGTATTTT. It yields the protein CASSVAPSGRRDTQYF.

The chain joins TRBV14 to TRBJ2-7, with 12 positions matching TRBD1. V shed 2 bases and J 5 bases; nucleotides not matched to a gene: 10. Germline CDR1 and CDR2: SGHDN and FVKESK. The CDR3 length is 17 residues. The CDR3 reads CASSQITPGQGADEQYF. The CDR3 DNA is TGTGCCAGCAGCCAAATTACGCCGGGACAGGGGGCCGACGAGCAGTACTTC.

The chain couples TRBV14 to TRBJ1-1, with D perhaps matching TRBD1 (5 bases). The CDR3 has 13 residues. Germline V gene data show CDR1 as SGHDN and CDR2 as FVKESK. Trimming took off 4 bases at V and 4 bases at J, with 10 bases between the two ends. For the CDR3, the DNA is TGTGCCAGCAGCCCCCACGGGGGCACTGAAGCTTTCTTT. Translated, it gives CASSPHGGTEAFF.

The V and J genes are TRBV7-6 and TRBJ1-4, with TRBD1 identical over 11 bases. Germline V gene sequence: CDR1 SGHVS, CDR2 FNYEAQ. J lost 5 bases, V lost 2 bases, and 10 bases had no gene match. The CDR3 spans 18 residues. The CDR3 bases are TGTGCCAGCAGCTTAAGTAGGACAGGGGGCGCGATGAATGAAAAACTGTTTTTT. This translates into CASSLSRTGGAMNEKLFF. The full variable domain, completed using reference TRBV7-6 and TRBJ1-4, is GAGVSQSPRYKVTKRGQDVALRCDPISGHVSLYWYRQALGQGPEFLTYFNYEAQQDKSGLPNDRFSAERPEGSISTLTIQRTEQRDSAMYRCASSLSRTGGAMNEKLFFGSGTQLSVL.

The rearrangement uses TRBV6-6 and TRBJ1-3; no clear D gene. V was shortened by 2 bases and J by 0 bases, with 11 bases between the two germline ends. This CDR3 comprises 16 residues. The germline gives CDR1 MNHNY, CDR2 SVGAGI (reference sequence). This chain's CDR3 is CASSYGQDSSGNTIYF. The CDR3 nucleotides read TGTGCCAGCAGTTACGGGCAGGATAGCTCTGGAAACACCATATATTTT.

The rearrangement joins TRBV19 to TRBJ1-1, with TRBD1 identical over 7 bases. The CDR3 is 17 amino acids. Germline CDR1 reads LNHDA; CDR2 reads SQIVND (reference sequence). With V trimmed by 5 bases and J by 0 bases, 12 bases remained unmatched. Here the CDR3 reads CASSFRQGLSLNTEAFF. For the CDR3, the DNA is TGTGCCAGTAGTTTCAGACAGGGATTATCCTTGAACACTGAAGCTTTCTTT.

This rearrangement joins TRBV11-2 to TRBJ2-1; possibly TRBD1 for D (5 bases). V dropped 5 bases and J dropped 8 bases, with 7 bases sitting between them. CDR3 length: 11 residues. Germline assignment: CDR1 SGHAT and CDR2 FQNNGV. In DNA, the CDR3 is TGTGCCAGCAGCCAGGGCCATGAGCAGTTCTTC. Protein product: CASSQGHEQFF.

The chain carries TRBV5-1 and TRBJ2-5; no definite D call. The CDR3 extends over 11 amino acids. Between the trimmed V and J ends, which lost 7 bases and 0 bases, there was a span of 4 bases. Germline CDR1 SGHRS, CDR2 YFSETQ. For the CDR3, the DNA is TGCGCCAGCGGAGACCAAGAGACCCAGTACTTC. It specifies CASGDQETQYF.

The chain links TRBV29-1 to TRBJ1-1, with 9 nucleotides matching TRBD1. The germline V gene encodes CDR1 SQVTM and CDR2 ANQGSEA. Trimming removed 5 bases from V and 5 bases from J; junction bases left unmatched: 9. The CDR3 loop spans 14 amino acids. The CDR3 DNA reads TGCAGCGTTCAACCCGGGACAGGGAAGACTGAAGCTTTCTTT. This gives the protein CSVQPGTGKTEAFF.

This chain joins TRBV5-1 and TRBJ1-1; 8 positions match TRBD1. In germline, CDR1 is SGHRS, CDR2 YFSETQ. Trimming at V came to 8 bases and at J to 1 base, leaving 7 bases not matched to a gene. This CDR3 has 14 amino acids. The CDR3 DNA reads as TGCGCCAGTGGACAGGGCTTGGCGAACACTGAAGCTTTCTTT. Its translation is CASGQGLANTEAFF. Supplemented by reference TRBV5-1 and TRBJ1-1, the full variable domain reads KAGVTQTPRYLIKTRGQQVTLSCSPISGHRSVSWYQQTPGQGLQFLFEYFSETQRNKGNFPGRFSGRQFSNSRSEMNVSTLELGDSALYLCASGQGLANTEAFFGQGTRLTVV.

The chain recombines TRBV27 with TRBJ2-1, with a possible D match to TRBD2 (6 bases). V lost 5 bases and J lost 0, with 14 bases in between. Germline V CDR1 and CDR2: MNHEY, SMNVEV (reference sequence). This CDR3 region has 16 residues. The CDR3 loop reads CASSGGTRSSYNEQFF. The DNA of the CDR3 is TGTGCCAGCAGTGGGGGGACCCGGAGCTCCTACAATGAGCAGTTCTTC.

The chain recombines TRBV5-1 with TRBJ2-2; 7 bases are shared with TRBD1. The V segment lost 4 bases and the J segment 2 bases; nucleotides outside the gene matches: 8. Germline lookup yields CDR1 SGHRS and CDR2 YFSETQ. The CDR3 totals 16 residues. CDR3: CASSLRTGANTGELFF. In DNA form, the CDR3 reads TGCGCCAGCAGCCTTCGGACAGGTGCTAACACCGGGGAGCTGTTTTTT.

CDR3 bases: TGCAGCGGGGGGGTAGGGGAGCTGTTTTTT. It yields the protein CSGGVGELFF. J is TRBJ2-2 and V is TRBV29-1, with D possibly being TRBD2 (6 bases). Germline V gives CDR1 SQVTM, CDR2 ANQGSEA. V lost 7 bases, J lost 8 bases, and 8 bases lay in between. The CDR3 is made up of 10 amino acids.

This clone was seen a handful of times. This chain joins TRBV5-4 and TRBJ2-7; 9 bases match TRBD1. J gave up 5 bases and V 2 bases, and 11 bases lay outside the gene matches. The CDR3 extends over 16 amino acids. From germline, CDR1 is SGHNT and CDR2 YYREEE (reference sequence). The DNA of the CDR3 is TGTGCCAGCAGCTTACCACCCGGGACAGGGTACAACGAGCAGTACTTC. Protein: CASSLPPGTGYNEQYF. Full variable domain (missing parts from reference TRBV5-4 and TRBJ2-7): ETGVTQSPTHLIKTRGQQVTLRCSSQSGHNTVSWYQQALGQGPQFIFQYYREEENGRGNFPPRFSGLQFPNYSSELNVNALELDDSALYLCASSLPPGTGYNEQYFGPGTRLTVT.

The J gene is TRBJ2-5, the V gene TRBV18; 9 bases line up with TRBD1. Germline V gives CDR1 KGHSH, CDR2 LQKENI. The CDR3 contains 14 residues. V lost 6 bases, J lost 4 bases, and 6 bases stayed unmatched. The CDR3 DNA follows: TGTGCCAGCTCTGCCGGGACAGGGAGAGAGACCCAGTACTTC. Its translation: CASSAGTGRETQYF.

The genes are TRBV6-1 and TRBJ2-2, with D maybe TRBD2 (5 bases). The ends were cut back, 4 bases at V and 7 bases at J, with 10 bases in the middle. CDR3 length: 13 amino acids. Per germline, CDR1 MNHNS and CDR2 SASEGT. The CDR3 is CASSVDRGGELFF. The CDR3 DNA sequence: TGTGCCAGCAGTGTGGACCGGGGCGGGGAGCTGTTTTTT.

The chain recombines TRBV11-2 with TRBJ2-1; D remains unclear. CDR1 is SGHAT and CDR2 is FQNNGV in the germline V gene. V was shortened by 4 bases and J by 1 base, with 8 bases between the two germline ends. The CDR3 is made up of 14 amino acids. This chain's CDR3 is CASSSTKSYNEQFF. Here the CDR3 DNA reads TGTGCCAGCAGCTCCACAAAGTCCTACAATGAGCAGTTCTTC.

This chain connects TRBV6-4 to TRBJ2-1; tentative D call: TRBD2 (5 bases). Germline-derived CDR1 and CDR2 are MRHNA and SNTAGT. The CDR3 totals 16 residues. The V gene lost 3 bases and the J gene lost 0 bases, with 12 bases spanning the gap. The CDR3 DNA reads as TGTGCCAGCAGTGAGGTTCGAGGGAGCTCCTACAATGAGCAGTTCTTC. Its protein product is CASSEVRGSSYNEQFF.

The chain combines TRBV13 with TRBJ2-1; 9 bases match TRBD2. V lost 3 bases and J lost 2; bases outside the gene matches: 8. Germline CDR1 reads PRHDT; CDR2 reads FYEKMQ (reference sequence). This CDR3 region has 17 residues. The CDR3: CASSFLPGLAPYNEQFF. As DNA, the CDR3 is TGTGCCAGCAGCTTCCTACCGGGACTAGCTCCCTACAATGAGCAGTTCTTC.

This clone came up a few times. The chain uses TRBV5-1 and TRBJ2-3, with D possibly being TRBD1 (5 bases). CDR1 and CDR2 (germline): SGHRS, YFSETQ. The CDR3 extends over 16 amino acids. Deletions cut 2 bases from V and 2 bases from J, with 15 bases between. DNA of the CDR3: TGCGCCAGCAGCTTAAAGGGGCCCACCTTCACAGATACGCAGTATTTT. Amino acids: CASSLKGPTFTDTQYF. The variable domain in full, with the rest retrieved from reference TRBV5-1 and TRBJ2-3, is KAGVTQTPRYLIKTRGQQVTLSCSPISGHRSVSWYQQTPGQGLQFLFEYFSETQRNKGNFPGRFSGRQFSNSRSEMNVSTLELGDSALYLCASSLKGPTFTDTQYFGPGTRLTVL.

This rearrangement joins TRBV19 to TRBJ1-5; D perhaps matches TRBD1 (6 bases). This CDR3 contains 16 residues. Germline CDR1 is LNHDA and CDR2 is SQIVND (reference sequence). The V and J ends lost 8 bases and 0 bases respectively, with 17 bases between them. The DNA of the CDR3 is TGTGCCAGTCTACGGACAGCGCTTTATAGCAATCAGCCCCAGCATTTT. Its translation: CASLRTALYSNQPQHF.

This chain links TRBV18 with TRBJ1-1; 9 bases align to TRBD1. The CDR3 loop spans 14 amino acids. The V segment lost 4 bases and the J segment 4 bases; nucleotides outside the gene matches: 4. From germline, CDR1 is KGHSH and CDR2 LQKENI. The CDR3 DNA reads TGTGCCAGCTCACAAGGGACAGGGACCACTGAAGCTTTCTTT. Residues: CASSQGTGTTEAFF.

This chain joins TRBV27 and TRBJ2-5; D might be TRBD1 (5 bases). Germline V CDR1 and CDR2: MNHEY, SMNVEV (reference sequence). Trimming stripped 5 bases from V and 4 bases from J, with 5 bases between. This CDR3 is built from 11 residues. CDR3 amino acids: CASSQGETQYF. The DNA for the CDR3 is TGTGCCAGCAGTCAGGGAGAGACCCAGTACTTC.

This chain uses TRBV13 with TRBJ2-3; possible D gene TRBD2, 5 bases. Germline V gene sequence: CDR1 PRHDT, CDR2 FYEKMQ (reference sequence). With 0 bases removed from V and 2 bases from J, the gap between germline ends came to 9 bases. CDR3 length: 15 residues. The CDR3 DNA reads TGTGCCAGCAGCTTAGGGCTAGCCCCCACAGATACGCAGTATTTT. It encodes CASSLGLAPTDTQYF.